The 21 T cell receptor beta chains below were found in one sample sequenced in a study of blood T cell repertoires in COVID-19. Sequencing used immunoSEQ multiplex PCR; TCRdb keeps in-frame clones, though not all of them. The sample shows approximately 110,000 clones, 81% of them seen only once. What was sequenced was peripheral blood. The source is a woman in her seventies with acute or convalescent COVID-19.

This clone was recorded a few times. The chain joins TRBV28 to TRBJ2-3, with 8 nucleotides matching TRBD2. V lost 6 bases to trimming and J lost 5 bases; unmatched junction nucleotides: 10. The length of the CDR3 is 15 residues. Germline CDR1 reads MDHEN; CDR2 reads SYDVKM. In nucleotides, the CDR3 is TGTGCCAGCAGCCACGCCCAAGCGGGGGTAGATACGCAGTATTTT. Amino acids: CASSHAQAGVDTQYF.

The CDR3 DNA reads as TGCAGTGCTAGTTATGTCGACAGAGAAGCTTTCTTT. Translated: CSASYVDREAFF. The chain joins TRBV20-1 to TRBJ1-1; tentative D call: TRBD1 (5 bases). The ends were cut back, 3 bases at V and 8 bases at J, with 13 bases in the middle. This CDR3 has 12 amino acids. The germline V gene has CDR1 DFQATT and CDR2 SNEGSKA (reference sequence).

The CDR3 sequence is CASSYSTPGQGYEQYF. The CDR3 DNA is TGTGCCAGCAGTTACTCGACGCCGGGGCAGGGGTACGAGCAGTACTTC. V and J are TRBV6-6 and TRBJ2-7; perhaps TRBD1 as D (6 bases). From germline, CDR1 is MNHNY and CDR2 SVGAGI (reference sequence). This CDR3 spans 16 amino acids. Trimming stripped 0 bases from V and 4 bases from J, with 16 bases between.

The rearrangement links TRBV19 to TRBJ2-7; the match to TRBD1 covers 11 bases. The V gene end was trimmed by 5 bases and the J gene end by 4 bases; junction bases not matched to a gene: 4. Per the germline V gene, CDR1 is LNHDA and CDR2 is SQIVND (reference sequence). The length of the CDR3 is 14 residues. For the CDR3, the DNA is TGTGCCAGTAGTCCGGGACAGGGGGGTTACGAGCAGTACTTC. Translation: CASSPGQGGYEQYF.

The rearrangement links TRBV10-1 to TRBJ1-3, with D unclear. V was pared by 0 bases and J by 4 bases, with 13 bases between. The germline V gene encodes CDR1 WNHNN and CDR2 SYGVQD (reference sequence). The CDR3 loop spans 16 amino acids. The CDR3 DNA reads as TGCGCCAGCAGTGAGTCAAGGACGGGGTCCGGAAACACCATATATTTT. Protein: CASSESRTGSGNTIYF.

The chain has TRBV5-1 and TRBJ2-2, with D unclear. Trimming shortened V by 2 bases and J by 5 bases, and 10 bases separated the two germline ends. This CDR3 has 14 amino acids. In germline, CDR1 is SGHRS, CDR2 YFSETQ. CDR3 coding DNA: TGCGCCAGCAGCTTTGCGACTGGAACCGGGGAGCTGTTTTTT. It specifies CASSFATGTGELFF.

This chain joins TRBV5-1 and TRBJ2-7; D might be TRBD1 (7 bases). CDR1 is SGHRS, CDR2 YFSETQ, per germline. The CDR3 covers 14 residues. The V gene lost 1 base and the J gene lost 7 bases, with 15 bases spanning the gap. CDR3: CASSLRNRGLEQYF. The DNA of the CDR3 is TGCGCCAGCAGCTTGAGGAACAGGGGACTGGAGCAGTACTTC.

V usage is TRBV6-6 and J usage is TRBJ2-7, with 11 bases that match TRBD1. V lost 5 bases, J lost 4 bases, and 13 bases stayed unmatched. This CDR3 has 17 amino acids. The V gene's germline CDR1 is MNHNY and CDR2 SVGAGI (reference sequence). The CDR3 coding sequence is TGTGCCAGCAGTCGGACAGGGGGCATGGGCTACTGGTACGAGCAGTACTTC. It is translated as CASSRTGGMGYWYEQYF.

V gene TRBV7-6 combines with J gene TRBJ2-2; perhaps TRBD2 as D (6 bases). Per the germline V gene, CDR1 is SGHVS and CDR2 is FNYEAQ. The CDR3 covers 16 residues. V was trimmed by 5 bases and J by 2 bases, leaving 15 bases between them. The CDR3 sequence is CASSIPGLDNTGELFF. CDR3 in DNA: TGTGCCAGCAGCATACCGGGACTGGATAACACCGGGGAGCTGTTTTTT. Looking up the rest from reference TRBV7-6 and TRBJ2-2 gives the full variable domain: GAGVSQSPRYKVTKRGQDVALRCDPISGHVSLYWYRQALGQGPEFLTYFNYEAQQDKSGLPNDRFSAERPEGSISTLTIQRTEQRDSAMYRCASSIPGLDNTGELFFGEGSRLTVL.

The V call is TRBV30, the J call TRBJ2-3, with 8 bases aligning to TRBD2. V trimming: 0 bases; J trimming: 5 bases; junction bases outside the gene matches: 7. Germline V gene sequence: CDR1 GTSNPN, CDR2 SVGIG (reference sequence). This CDR3 region has 15 residues. CDR3 coding DNA: TGTGCCTGGAGTGTACTCGGGGGGGCCAAAGATACGCAGTATTTT. Its translation is CAWSVLGGAKDTQYF.

This clone has just one count. The CDR3 DNA is TGTGCCTGGAGTGGACTAGCGGGATTGGGAGATACGCAGTATTTT. This gives the protein CAWSGLAGLGDTQYF. V is TRBV30 and J is TRBJ2-3, with TRBD2 matching 11 bases. Trimming took 1 base from V and 5 from J; bases not matched to a gene: 5. The CDR3 spans 15 residues. Germline V gives CDR1 GTSNPN, CDR2 SVGIG (reference sequence).

This clone came up once. V usage is TRBV2 and J usage is TRBJ1-2; 9 nucleotides match TRBD1. Germline lookup yields CDR1 SNHLY and CDR2 FYNNEI. The CDR3 extends over 13 amino acids. V was clipped by 4 bases and J by 4 bases; unmatched bases: 1. CDR3 sequence reads: CASSGDRAYGYTF. CDR3 DNA: TGTGCCAGCAGTGGGGACAGGGCCTATGGCTACACCTTC.

This chain joins TRBV7-8 and TRBJ2-1; 10 bases align to TRBD2. After removal of 1 base from V and 3 bases from J, the junction contained 3 bases not matched to a gene. Germline CDR1 reads SGHVS; CDR2 reads FQNEAQ. This CDR3 region has 16 residues. The CDR3 region has the DNA TGTGCCAGCAGCTTAGTGACTAGCGGGTACTACAATGAGCAGTTCTTC. This gives the protein CASSLVTSGYYNEQFF.

This clone occurred a few times. The chain recombines TRBV7-8 with TRBJ2-5; 12 positions match TRBD2. This CDR3 is 17 amino acids long. V trimming: 1 base; J trimming: 3 bases; junction bases outside the gene matches: 6. Germline CDR1 SGHVS, CDR2 FQNEAQ. This chain's CDR3 is CASSLVLLAGGEETQYF. In DNA, the CDR3 is TGTGCCAGCAGCTTAGTCCTACTAGCGGGGGGCGAAGAGACCCAGTACTTC.

The DNA for the CDR3 is TGCGCCAGCAGCCAAGATCGGACTAGCGGGAGGGATGAGCAGTTCTTC. It specifies CASSQDRTSGRDEQFF. The chain links TRBV4-3 to TRBJ2-1; the match to TRBD2 covers 15 bases. Germline CDR1 reads LGHNA; CDR2 reads YSLEER. This CDR3 is built from 16 residues. After removal of 0 bases from V and 8 bases from J, the junction contained 2 bases not matched to a gene.

In this sample, this clone turned up once. The chain links TRBV27 to TRBJ2-1; D is perhaps TRBD1 (6 bases). The CDR3 loop spans 14 amino acids. From germline, CDR1 is MNHEY and CDR2 SMNVEV (reference sequence). V lost 7 bases and J lost 5, with 15 bases in between. CDR3 residues: CASTPSQGHNEQFF. The CDR3 DNA reads as TGTGCCAGCACCCCCTCACAGGGTCACAATGAGCAGTTCTTC.

The V call is TRBV23-1, the J call TRBJ1-4; 7 positions match TRBD1. TRBV23-1 is flagged as an ORF with uncertain function. The CDR3 is 23 residues long. With V trimmed by 0 bases and J by 0 bases, 22 bases remained unmatched. Written as DNA, the CDR3 is TGCGCCAGCAGTCAATCGCCCGGACAGGTAGGGCCCCTACGGATTGCAACTAATGAAAAACTGTTTTTT. Its protein is CASSQSPGQVGPLRIATNEKLFF.

V usage is TRBV24-1 and J usage is TRBJ1-5; possibly TRBD1 for D (5 bases). The germline gives CDR1 KGHDR, CDR2 SFDVKD. This CDR3 is 14 amino acids long. Trimming removed 7 bases from V and 0 bases from J, with 9 bases in between. CDR3 sequence: CATSRGDSNQPQHF. The CDR3 coding sequence is TGTGCCACCAGCCGGGGGGATAGCAATCAGCCCCAGCATTTT.

The chain combines TRBV20-1 with TRBJ2-7, with D unclear. The V and J ends lost 3 bases and 0 bases respectively, with 3 bases between them. The CDR3 loop spans 11 amino acids. Per germline, CDR1 DFQATT and CDR2 SNEGSKA (reference sequence). The CDR3 is CSASISYEQYF. In DNA form, the CDR3 reads TGCAGTGCTAGCATCTCCTACGAGCAGTACTTC.

This clone was counted a few times. The J gene is TRBJ2-3, the V gene TRBV28; 13 bases agree with TRBD2. V was clipped by 7 bases and J by 3 bases; unmatched bases: 13. The CDR3 is made up of 18 amino acids. CDR1 and CDR2 (germline): MDHEN, SYDVKM. This chain's CDR3 is CASTSPFGLAGETDTQYF. CDR3 coding DNA: TGTGCCAGCACCTCCCCTTTCGGACTAGCGGGAGAAACAGATACGCAGTATTTT.

The chain recombines TRBV7-9 with TRBJ2-3, with D maybe TRBD1 (5 bases). The ends were cut back, 0 bases at V and 4 bases at J, with 11 bases in the middle. The CDR3 runs to 15 residues. Per germline, CDR1 SEHNR and CDR2 FQNEAQ (reference sequence). The CDR3 reads CASSLAQGLADTQYF. CDR3 nucleotide sequence: TGTGCCAGCAGCTTAGCTCAGGGCCTCGCAGATACGCAGTATTTT. Drawing the rest from reference TRBV7-9 and TRBJ2-3, the complete variable domain is DTGVSQNPRHKITKRGQNVTFRCDPISEHNRLYWYRQTLGQGPEFLTYFQNEAQLEKSRLLSDRFSAERPKGSFSTLEIQRTEQGDSAMYLCASSLAQGLADTQYFGPGTRLTVL.